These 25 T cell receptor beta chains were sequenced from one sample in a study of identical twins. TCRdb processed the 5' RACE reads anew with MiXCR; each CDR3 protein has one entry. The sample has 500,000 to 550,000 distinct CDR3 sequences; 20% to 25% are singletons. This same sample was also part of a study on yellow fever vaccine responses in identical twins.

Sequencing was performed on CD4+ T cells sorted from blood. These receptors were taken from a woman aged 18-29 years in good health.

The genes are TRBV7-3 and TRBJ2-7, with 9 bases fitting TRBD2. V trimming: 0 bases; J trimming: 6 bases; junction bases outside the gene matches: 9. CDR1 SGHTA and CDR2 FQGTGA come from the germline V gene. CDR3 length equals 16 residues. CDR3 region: CASSLTSAGGPVEQYF. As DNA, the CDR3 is TGTGCCAGCAGCTTAACGTCTGCGGGAGGGCCGGTCGAGCAGTACTTC.

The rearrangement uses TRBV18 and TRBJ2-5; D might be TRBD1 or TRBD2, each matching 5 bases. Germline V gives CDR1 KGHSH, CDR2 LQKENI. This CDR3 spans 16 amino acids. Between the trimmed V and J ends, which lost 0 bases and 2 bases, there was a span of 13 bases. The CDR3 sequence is CASSPPTGTEQETQYF. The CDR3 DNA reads TGTGCCAGCTCACCACCTACGGGGACGGAACAAGAGACCCAGTACTTC. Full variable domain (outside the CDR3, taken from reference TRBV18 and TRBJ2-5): NAGVMQNPRHLVRRRGQEARLRCSPMKGHSHVYWYRQLPEEGLKFMVYLQKENIIDESGMPKERFSAEFPKEGPSILRIQQVVRGDSAAYFCASSPPTGTEQETQYFGPGTRLLVL.

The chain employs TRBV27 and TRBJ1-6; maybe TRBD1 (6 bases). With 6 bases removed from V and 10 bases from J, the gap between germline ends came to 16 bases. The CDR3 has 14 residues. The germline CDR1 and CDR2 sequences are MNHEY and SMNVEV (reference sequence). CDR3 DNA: TGTGCCAGCAGGTCTTACAGGGCTGGCTCACCCCTCCACTTT. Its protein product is CASRSYRAGSPLHF.

In DNA form, the CDR3 reads TGTGCCAGCAGCTTAGTTCCTAGCCCCACTACGGACGAGCAGTACTTC. Translated, it gives CASSLVPSPTTDEQYF. The chain combines TRBV11-2 with TRBJ2-7; D perhaps matches TRBD2 (5 bases). The V and J ends lost 1 base and 5 bases respectively, with 18 bases between them. The CDR3 has 16 residues. Germline V gene lookup returns CDR1 SGHAT and CDR2 FQNNGV.

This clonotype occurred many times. The CDR3 spells CASSHPGLAQYF. The CDR3, as DNA: TGTGCCAGCAGCCATCCGGGACTAGCGCAGTATTTT. The J gene is TRBJ2-3, the V gene TRBV7-2, with TRBD2 matching 8 bases. Trimming took 5 bases from V and 10 from J; bases not matched to a gene: 5. This CDR3 has 12 amino acids. Germline loops: CDR1 SGHTA, CDR2 FQGNSA.

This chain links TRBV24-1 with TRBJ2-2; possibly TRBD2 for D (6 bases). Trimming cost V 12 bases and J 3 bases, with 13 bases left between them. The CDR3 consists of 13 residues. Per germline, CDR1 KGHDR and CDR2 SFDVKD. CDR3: CAPGGADTGELFF. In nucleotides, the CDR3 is TGTGCCCCTGGAGGGGCGGACACCGGGGAGCTGTTTTTT.

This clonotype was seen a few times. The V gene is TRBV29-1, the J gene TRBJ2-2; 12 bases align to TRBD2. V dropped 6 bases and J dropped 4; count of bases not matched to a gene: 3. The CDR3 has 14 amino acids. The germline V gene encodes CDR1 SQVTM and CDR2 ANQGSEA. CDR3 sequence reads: CSVRGLAGTGELFF. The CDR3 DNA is TGCAGCGTAAGGGGACTAGCGGGCACCGGGGAGCTGTTTTTT.

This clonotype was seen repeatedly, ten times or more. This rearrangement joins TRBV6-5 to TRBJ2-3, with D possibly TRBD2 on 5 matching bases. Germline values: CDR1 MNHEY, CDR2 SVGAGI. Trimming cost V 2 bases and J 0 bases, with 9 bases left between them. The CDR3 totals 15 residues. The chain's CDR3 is CASSYQAGSTDTQYF. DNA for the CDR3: TGTGCCAGCAGTTACCAGGCGGGTAGCACAGATACGCAGTATTTT.

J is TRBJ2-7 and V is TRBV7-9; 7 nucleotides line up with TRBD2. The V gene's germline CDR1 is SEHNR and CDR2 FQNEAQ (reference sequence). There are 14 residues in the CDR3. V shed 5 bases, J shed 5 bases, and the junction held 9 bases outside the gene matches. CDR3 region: CASSAAGVGDEQYF. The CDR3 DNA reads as TGTGCCAGCAGCGCTGCGGGAGTAGGAGACGAGCAGTACTTC.

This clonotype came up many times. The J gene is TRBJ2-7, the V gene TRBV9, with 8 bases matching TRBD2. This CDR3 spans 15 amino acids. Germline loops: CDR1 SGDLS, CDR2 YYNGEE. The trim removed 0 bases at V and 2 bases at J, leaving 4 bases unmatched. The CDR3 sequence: CASSVEPAGAYEQYF. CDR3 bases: TGTGCCAGCAGCGTAGAACCAGCGGGAGCCTACGAGCAGTACTTC.

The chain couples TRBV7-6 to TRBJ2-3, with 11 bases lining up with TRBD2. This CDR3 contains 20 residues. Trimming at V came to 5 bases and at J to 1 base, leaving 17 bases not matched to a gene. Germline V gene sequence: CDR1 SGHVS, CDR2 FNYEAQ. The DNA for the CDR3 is TGTGCCAGCAGCCCAGGTGTCACTAGCGGGAGAGGGATGCGCACAGATACGCAGTATTTT. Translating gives CASSPGVTSGRGMRTDTQYF.

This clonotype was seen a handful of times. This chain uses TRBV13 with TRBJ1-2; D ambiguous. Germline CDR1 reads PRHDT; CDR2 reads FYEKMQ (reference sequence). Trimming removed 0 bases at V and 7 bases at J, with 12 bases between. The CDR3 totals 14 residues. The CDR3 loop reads CASSLGLWEGGYTF. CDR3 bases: TGTGCCAGCAGCTTAGGCCTATGGGAGGGTGGCTACACCTTC.

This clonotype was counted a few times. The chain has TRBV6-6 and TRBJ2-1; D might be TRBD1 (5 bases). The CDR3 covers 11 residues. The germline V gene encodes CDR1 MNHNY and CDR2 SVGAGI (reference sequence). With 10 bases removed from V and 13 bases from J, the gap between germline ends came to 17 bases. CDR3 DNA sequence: TGTGCCACATTCCACGACAGAGAACAGTTCTTC. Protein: CATFHDREQFF.

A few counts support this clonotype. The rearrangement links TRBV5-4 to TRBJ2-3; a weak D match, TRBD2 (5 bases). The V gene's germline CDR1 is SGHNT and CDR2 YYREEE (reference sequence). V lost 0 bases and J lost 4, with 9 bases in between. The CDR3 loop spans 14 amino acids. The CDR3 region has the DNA TGTGCCAGCAGCTTGGGTATTAGCGCAGATACGCAGTATTTT. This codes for CASSLGISADTQYF. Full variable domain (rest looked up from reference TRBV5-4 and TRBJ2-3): ETGVTQSPTHLIKTRGQQVTLRCSSQSGHNTVSWYQQALGQGPQFIFQYYREEENGRGNFPPRFSGLQFPNYSSELNVNALELDDSALYLCASSLGISADTQYFGPGTRLTVL.

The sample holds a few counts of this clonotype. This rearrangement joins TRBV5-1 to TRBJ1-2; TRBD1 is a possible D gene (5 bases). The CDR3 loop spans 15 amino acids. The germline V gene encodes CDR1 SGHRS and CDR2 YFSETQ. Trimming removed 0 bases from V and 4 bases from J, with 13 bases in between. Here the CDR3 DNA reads TGCGCCAGCAGCTTGGAGCCAGGGAGCGTCTATGGCTACACCTTC. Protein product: CASSLEPGSVYGYTF.

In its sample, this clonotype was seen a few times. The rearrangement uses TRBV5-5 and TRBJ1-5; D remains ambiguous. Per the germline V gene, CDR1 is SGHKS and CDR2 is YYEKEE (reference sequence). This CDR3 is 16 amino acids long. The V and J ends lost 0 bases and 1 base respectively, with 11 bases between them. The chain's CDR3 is CASSLESAVSNQPQHF. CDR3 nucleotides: TGTGCCAGCAGCTTGGAGTCGGCAGTAAGCAATCAGCCCCAGCATTTT.

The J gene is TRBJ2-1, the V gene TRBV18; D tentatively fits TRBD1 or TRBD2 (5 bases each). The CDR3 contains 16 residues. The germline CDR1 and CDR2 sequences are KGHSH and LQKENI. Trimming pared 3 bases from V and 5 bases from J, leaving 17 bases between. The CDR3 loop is CASSPNPLEGNNEQFF. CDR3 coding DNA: TGTGCCAGCTCACCGAATCCCCTTGAGGGGAACAATGAGCAGTTCTTC.

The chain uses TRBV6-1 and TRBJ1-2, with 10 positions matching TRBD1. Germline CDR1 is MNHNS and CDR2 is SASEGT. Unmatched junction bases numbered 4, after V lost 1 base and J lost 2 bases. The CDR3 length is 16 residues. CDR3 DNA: TGTGCCAGCAGTGAAGATTTGGGACAGGGGAACTATGGCTACACCTTC. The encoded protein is CASSEDLGQGNYGYTF.

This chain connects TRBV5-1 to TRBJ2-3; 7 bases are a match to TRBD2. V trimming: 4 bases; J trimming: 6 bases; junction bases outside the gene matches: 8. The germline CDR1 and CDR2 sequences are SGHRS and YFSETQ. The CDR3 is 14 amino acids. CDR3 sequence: CASSGRAPPDTQYF. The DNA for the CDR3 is TGCGCCAGCAGCGGGAGGGCACCACCCGATACGCAGTATTTT.

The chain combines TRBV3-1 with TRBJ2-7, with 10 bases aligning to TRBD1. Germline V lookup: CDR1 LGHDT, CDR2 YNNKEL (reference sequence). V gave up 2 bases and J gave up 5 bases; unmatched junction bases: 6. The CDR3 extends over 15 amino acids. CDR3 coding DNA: TGTGCCAGCAGCCAACGACAGGGGGCGCCAGACGAGCAGTACTTC. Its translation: CASSQRQGAPDEQYF.

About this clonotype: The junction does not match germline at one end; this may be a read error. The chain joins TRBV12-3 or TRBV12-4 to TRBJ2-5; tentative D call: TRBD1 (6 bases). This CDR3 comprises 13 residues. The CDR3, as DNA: TGTGCCAACAGTTCAAATCCTACAGGGCCCCAGTACTTC. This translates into CANSSNPTGPQYF.

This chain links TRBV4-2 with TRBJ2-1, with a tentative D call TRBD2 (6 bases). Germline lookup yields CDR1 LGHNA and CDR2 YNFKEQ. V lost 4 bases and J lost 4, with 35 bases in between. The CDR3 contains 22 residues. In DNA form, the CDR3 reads TGTGCCAGCAGCCCTAAACTAGCAGGCGGTGGGTATGGCACGTCTCCATACAATGAGCAGTTCTTC. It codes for CASSPKLAGGGYGTSPYNEQFF.

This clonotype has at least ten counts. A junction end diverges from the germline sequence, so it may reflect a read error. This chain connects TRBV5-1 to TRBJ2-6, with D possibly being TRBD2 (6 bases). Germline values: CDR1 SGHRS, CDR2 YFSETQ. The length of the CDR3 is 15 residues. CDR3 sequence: CASSLGGTGANVLTF. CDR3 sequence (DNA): TGTGCCAGCAGCTTAGGAGGGACTGGGGCCAACGTCCTGACTTTC.

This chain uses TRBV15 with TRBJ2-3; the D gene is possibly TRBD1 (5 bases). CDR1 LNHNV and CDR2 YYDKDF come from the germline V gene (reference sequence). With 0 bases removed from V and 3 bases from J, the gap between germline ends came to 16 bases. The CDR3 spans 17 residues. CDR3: CATSRDQMGLGTDTQYF. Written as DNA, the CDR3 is TGTGCCACCAGCAGAGATCAGATGGGGCTCGGAACAGATACGCAGTATTTT. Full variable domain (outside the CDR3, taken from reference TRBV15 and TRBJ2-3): DAMVIQNPRYQVTQFGKPVTLSCSQTLNHNVMYWYQQKSSQAPKLLFHYYDKDFNNEADTPDNFQSRRPNTSFCFLDIRSPGLGDTAMYLCATSRDQMGLGTDTQYFGPGTRLTVL.

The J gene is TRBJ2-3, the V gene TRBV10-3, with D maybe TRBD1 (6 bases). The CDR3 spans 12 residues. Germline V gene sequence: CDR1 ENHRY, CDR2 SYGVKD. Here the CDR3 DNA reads TGTGCTACATCACAGGGATCCGATACGCAGTATTTT. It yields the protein CATSQGSDTQYF.